A selection of T cell receptor beta chains follows, all from one sample in a study of OX40 agonist ivuxolimab in advanced cancers. The method was immunoSEQ multiplex PCR; TCRdb's version includes in-frame clones alone and lacks a portion of them. The table lists about 73,000 clones, around 89% of them singletons, with 10% to 11% in the top ten. The sample consisted of CD4+ or CD8+ T cells sorted from blood, taken in a trial of the OX40 agonist ivuxolimab. The receptors were sampled from an adult with an advanced solid tumor such as melanoma, head and neck, liver or kidney cancer. Each CDR3 is given with its conserved first and last residue. Each record gives: V gene, J gene, clone size, D gene, CDR3 protein, CDR3 DNA. A D gene is named only where the DNA matches it firmly. Size is omitted from some rows. Given values are once, few, many or a class for expanded clones.

TRBV27	TRBJ2-1	few	.	CASTPFWGDNEQFF	TGTGCCAGCACCCCATTTTGGGGGGACAATGAGCAGTTCTTC
TRBV7-9	TRBJ2-2	few	TRBD2	CASSSWTSADSNTGELFF	TGTGCCAGCAGCTCCTGGACTAGCGCCGATTCGAACACCGGGGAGCTGTTTTTT
TRBV14	TRBJ1-1	.	.	CASSRMGTSAEAFF	TGTGCCAGCAGCCGTATGGGGACATCGGCTGAAGCTTTCTTT
TRBV4-1	TRBJ1-5	.	.	CASSQDFSQPQHF	TGCGCCAGCAGCCAAGACTTTAGTCAGCCCCAGCATTTT
TRBV27	TRBJ2-5	once	TRBD2	CASSPGTSGSQETQYF	TGTGCCAGCAGTCCCGGGACTAGCGGGAGTCAAGAGACCCAGTACTTC
TRBV5-6	TRBJ2-7	.	.	CASSFNGEKEQYF	TGTGCCAGCAGCTTTAATGGAGAGAAGGAGCAGTACTTC
TRBV7-9	TRBJ2-7	.	.	CASSTWTEGQGYEQYF	TGTGCCAGCAGCACCTGGACAGAGGGCCAGGGCTACGAGCAGTACTTC
TRBV27	TRBJ2-2	.	TRBD1	CASSRDRGLYTGELFF	TGTGCCAGCAGTCGTGACAGGGGGCTGTACACCGGGGAGCTGTTTTTT
TRBV25-1	TRBJ1-4	.	TRBD1	CASSDHRTGDEKLFF	TGTGCCAGCAGTGACCACAGGACAGGGGATGAAAAACTGTTTTTT
TRBV19	TRBJ1-6	.	.	CASTLGVNYNSPLHF	TGTGCCAGTACCCTCGGAGTCAACTATAATTCACCCCTCCACTTT
TRBV9	TRBJ2-3	.	TRBD2	CASSLGLAGSVDTQYF	TGTGCCAGCAGCCTTGGACTAGCGGGATCGGTGGATACGCAGTATTTT
TRBV7-9	TRBJ2-1	.	TRBD2	CASSPGTSGGAKYGEQFF	TGTGCCAGCAGCCCGGGGACTAGCGGGGGGGCAAAGTATGGTGAGCAGTTCTTC
TRBV27	TRBJ2-7	.	TRBD2	CASSPGTSGSRNEQYF	TGTGCCAGCAGTCCCGGGACTAGCGGGAGCAGGAACGAGCAGTACTTC
TRBV28	TRBJ2-1	once	.	CASSTPETGLGSYNEQFF	TGTGCCAGCAGTACGCCAGAAACGGGGCTAGGGTCCTACAATGAGCAGTTCTTC
TRBV29-1	TRBJ2-7	.	.	CSVEGIGTSYEQYF	TGCAGCGTTGAAGGGATAGGAACGTCCTACGAGCAGTACTTC
TRBV6-5	TRBJ2-1	.	TRBD2	CASSEQREVYNEQFF	TGTGCCAGCAGCGAACAGCGGGAGGTGTACAATGAGCAGTTCTTC
TRBV27	TRBJ2-1	.	TRBD1	CASSFLDRGNEQFF	TGTGCCAGCAGTTTCCTGGACAGGGGCAATGAGCAGTTCTTC
TRBV18	TRBJ1-2	.	TRBD1	CASSTAFVTGDNYGYTF	TGTGCCAGCTCAACAGCGTTCGTGACAGGGGACAACTATGGCTACACCTTC
TRBV27	TRBJ1-5	.	.	CASSLSVNQPQHF	TGTGCCAGCAGTTTATCCGTCAATCAGCCCCAGCATTTT
TRBV28	TRBJ2-5	.	.	CASSFSRRTKETQYF	TGTGCCAGCAGTTTCTCCCGCCGGACGAAAGAGACCCAGTACTTC
TRBV2	TRBJ2-1	.	.	CASSEEGYNEQFF	TGTGCCAGCAGTGAAGAGGGGTACAATGAGCAGTTCTTC
TRBV27	TRBJ2-5	.	.	CASSLGETQYF	TGTGCCAGCAGTTTAGGAGAGACCCAGTACTTC
TRBV19	TRBJ1-1	.	.	CATSTTEAFF	TGTGCCACCAGTACGACTGAAGCTTTCTTT
TRBV5-5	TRBJ1-1	.	.	CASSGAGRIAMNTEAFF	TGTGCCAGCAGCGGGGCAGGCCGCATTGCCATGAACACTGAAGCTTTCTTT
TRBV27	TRBJ2-1	once	.	CASSLGLGNEQFF	TGTGCCAGCAGTTTGGGACTCGGCAATGAGCAGTTCTTC
TRBV7-8	TRBJ1-1	.	TRBD1	CASSLAEGAGSTEAFF	TGTGCCAGCAGCTTAGCGGAGGGGGCTGGGAGCACTGAAGCTTTCTTT
TRBV4-1	TRBJ1-4	once	.	CASSQRSNEKLFF	TGCGCCAGCAGCCAAAGGAGTAATGAAAAACTGTTTTTT
TRBV6-5	TRBJ2-7	.	TRBD2	CASSPGLAGVYEQYF	TGTGCCAGCAGTCCCGGCTTAGCGGGAGTCTACGAGCAGTACTTC
TRBV9	TRBJ2-3	.	.	CASSSFGRGGADTQYF	TGTGCCAGCAGCTCCTTCGGCAGGGGGGGCGCAGATACGCAGTATTTT
TRBV27	TRBJ2-2	.	.	CASSLGNTGELFF	TGTGCCAGCAGTTTAGGGAACACCGGGGAGCTGTTTTTT
TRBV5-1	TRBJ1-1	.	.	CASSFTGMTEAFF	TGCGCCAGCAGCTTTACAGGGATGACGGAAGCTTTCTTT
TRBV28	TRBJ2-5	.	.	CASSQALLGNIETQYF	TGTGCCAGCAGTCAGGCCCTCCTGGGCAATATAGAGACCCAGTACTTC
TRBV10-3	TRBJ2-2	.	.	CAISESSGAGELFF	TGTGCCATCAGTGAGTCCTCAGGGGCCGGGGAGCTGTTTTTT
TRBV19	TRBJ1-5	.	.	CASSVGGLNQPQHF	TGTGCCAGTAGTGTAGGGGGGTTGAATCAGCCCCAGCATTTT
TRBV2	TRBJ1-3	.	.	CASSEALFGDGGLDTIYF	TGTGCCAGCAGTGAAGCTCTTTTCGGGGATGGAGGCCTCGACACCATATATTTT
TRBV27	TRBJ1-2	.	.	CASSLGTNYGYTF	TGTGCCAGCAGTTTGGGCACTAACTATGGCTACACCTTC
TRBV4-1	TRBJ2-7	.	.	CASSQVPGYEQYF	TGCGCCAGCAGCCAAGTTCCGGGCTACGAGCAGTACTTC
TRBV27	TRBJ1-6	.	.	CASRYGSYTNSPLHF	TGTGCCAGCAGATATGGGTCCTATACAAATTCACCCCTCCACTTT
TRBV19	TRBJ1-2	.	.	CASSISGIRGYTF	TGTGCCAGTAGTATTTCTGGGATCCGAGGCTACACCTTC
TRBV11-2	TRBJ2-7	.	TRBD1	CASSYATGGYEQYF	TGTGCCAGCAGCTACGCGACAGGGGGGTACGAGCAGTACTTC
TRBV7-9	TRBJ2-1	.	.	CASSFEGSPYNEQFF	TGTGCCAGCAGCTTTGAGGGTTCCCCTTACAATGAGCAGTTCTTC
TRBV19	TRBJ2-2	.	TRBD1	CASSIGQGLAGELFF	TGTGCCAGTAGTATAGGACAGGGTCTCGCCGGGGAGCTGTTTTTT
TRBV4-1	TRBJ1-1	.	.	CASSQAEGRTEAFF	TGCGCCAGCAGCCAAGCCGAAGGAAGGACTGAAGCTTTCTTT
TRBV7-9	TRBJ1-6	.	.	CASSLGRAPNSPLHF	TGTGCCAGCAGCTTAGGCCGGGCCCCGAATTCACCCCTCCACTTT
TRBV6-1	TRBJ1-5	.	.	CASKGRYGNQPQHF	TGTGCCAGCAAAGGTCGATACGGCAATCAGCCCCAGCATTTT
TRBV5-4	TRBJ1-1	.	TRBD1	CASSLGTGGLIEAFF	TGTGCCAGCAGCTTGGGGACAGGGGGCTTAATCGAAGCTTTCTTT
TRBV5-6	TRBJ1-2	.	.	CASSQTYNGYTF	TGTGCCAGCAGCCAAACTTACAACGGCTACACCTTC
TRBV5-1	TRBJ2-5	.	.	CASSPPQAGVIQTQYF	TGCGCCAGCAGCCCCCCTCAGGCAGGGGTTATACAGACCCAGTACTTC
TRBV28	TRBJ1-2	.	TRBD1	CASSPSRDSYGYTF	TGTGCCAGCAGTCCGTCCCGGGACAGTTATGGCTACACCTTC
TRBV18	TRBJ2-1	.	TRBD2	CAVAGVSDEQFF	TGTGCCGTAGCGGGAGTCTCGGATGAGCAGTTCTTC
TRBV7-9	TRBJ1-1	few	.	CASSLTGGNTEAFF	TGTGCCAGCAGCTTAACAGGAGGGAACACTGAAGCTTTCTTT